A selection of T cell receptor beta chains follows, all from one sample in a study of shared clonotypes between healthy human individuals. Using immunoSEQ multiplex PCR, the repertoire was profiled, and TCRdb retains in-frame clones only, with some absent. This table holds under 1 million clones, 95% to 97% found once. Input material: naive CD8+ T cells sorted from blood. The receptors shown here come from a man aged 30-40 years in good health. The conserved cysteine and the conserved F or W are not part of the CDR3 here. For some rows the clone size is stated as once, few or many, or as a class when expanded; others skip it.

clone_size j_call v_call cdr3_aa
. TRBJ2-2 TRBV10-1 ASSDGQGEAGELF
. TRBJ1-1 TRBV5-1 ASSSPRNTEAF
once TRBJ1-2 TRBV6-1 ATQRTGNYGYT
. TRBJ2-7 TRBV5-1 ASSMGQGASYEQY
. TRBJ1-2 TRBV7-9 ASSLGGSGSDYGYT
. TRBJ2-3 TRBV4-1 ASSQGESPTDTQY
. TRBJ1-3 TRBV5-6 ASSLGGGGSGNTIY
. TRBJ2-3 TRBV7-6 ASSLAWGPDTQY
. TRBJ1-1 TRBV27 ASSEHGRMAF
. TRBJ2-1 TRBV27 ASSYRDRPYNEQF
. TRBJ2-7 TRBV6-1 ASSGDRDSREQY
. TRBJ1-1 TRBV5-1 ASSEGLGIAEAF
. TRBJ2-2 TRBV2 ASSESGKNTGELF
. TRBJ1-5 TRBV19 ASSIVAGQPQH
. TRBJ1-2 TRBV27 ASSPAGQLNYGYT
. TRBJ2-1 TRBV5-4 ASSLRDNEQF
once TRBJ2-3 TRBV6-5 ASSPSGYTYDTQY
. TRBJ2-7 TRBV4-1 ASSHRRGDEQY
. TRBJ2-1 TRBV5-1 ASSLGQRSSYNEQF
. TRBJ2-7 TRBV7-9 ASSLGRYEQY
. TRBJ2-2 TRBV7-2 ASSLEIGLQRLF
. TRBJ2-7 TRBV7-6 ASSLETGLYREQY
. TRBJ2-7 TRBV11-3 ASSLGRGYEQY
. TRBJ1-4 TRBV28 ASSRSDGQLNEKLF
. TRBJ2-7 TRBV28 ASSLPQGALDEQY
. TRBJ2-7 TRBV4-1 ASSQDPGHMAYEQY
. TRBJ1-1 TRBV11-2 ASSFLNTEAF
. TRBJ1-1 TRBV19 ASKVPFGTVNTEAF
. TRBJ2-7 TRBV7-8 ASSLASGNSYEQY
. TRBJ2-7 TRBV30 AHSSGSSYEQY
. TRBJ2-7 TRBV6-1 ASSENLGTYEQY
. TRBJ1-1 TRBV10-3 AITDSNTEAF
. TRBJ2-7 TRBV7-7 ASGTGVGYEQY
. TRBJ2-1 TRBV29-1 SGSGRANGEQF
once TRBJ1-1 TRBV7-9 ASSSKGTEAF
once TRBJ2-1 TRBV7-8 ASSYFLAGTPHNEQF
. TRBJ2-3 TRBV28 ASSLGGADTQY
. TRBJ2-7 TRBV7-2 ASSVPGQGNYEQY
. TRBJ2-2 TRBV29-1 SVGPRWNTGELF
once TRBJ2-7 TRBV15 ATRGASYEQY
. TRBJ2-1 TRBV4-1 ASRINSEQF
. TRBJ2-2 TRBV7-2 ASSPQGTGELF
once TRBJ1-1 TRBV6-1 ATDRRNTEAF
. TRBJ2-1 TRBV5-5 ASSFTGEGYIEQF
. TRBJ2-7 TRBV7-6 ASSLRTQSYEQY
. TRBJ2-7 TRBV30 AWTPGTGYGYEQY
. TRBJ1-2 TRBV29-1 SVDRGRDNGYT